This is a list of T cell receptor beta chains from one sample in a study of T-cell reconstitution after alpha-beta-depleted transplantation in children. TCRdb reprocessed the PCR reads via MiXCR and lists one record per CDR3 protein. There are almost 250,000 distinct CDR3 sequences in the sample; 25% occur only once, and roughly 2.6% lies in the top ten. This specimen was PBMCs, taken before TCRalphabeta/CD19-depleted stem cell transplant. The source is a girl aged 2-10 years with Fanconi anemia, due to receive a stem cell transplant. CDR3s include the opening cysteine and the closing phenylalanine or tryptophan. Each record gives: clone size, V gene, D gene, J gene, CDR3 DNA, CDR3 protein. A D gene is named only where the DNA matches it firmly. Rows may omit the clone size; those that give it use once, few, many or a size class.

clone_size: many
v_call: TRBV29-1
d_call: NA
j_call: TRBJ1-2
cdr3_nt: TGCAGCGTTGCTGGCAGGGCCTACTATGGCTACACCTTC
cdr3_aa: CSVAGRAYYGYTF

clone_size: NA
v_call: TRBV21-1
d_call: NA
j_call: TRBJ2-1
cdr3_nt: TGTGCCAGCAGCAAGTGCAGCCAGGGACGGCGAGAGCAGTTCTTC
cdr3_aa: CASSKCSQGRREQFF

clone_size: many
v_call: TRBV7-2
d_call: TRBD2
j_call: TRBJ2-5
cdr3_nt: TGTGCCAGCAGCTTAAGCGGGGTACAAGAGACCCAGTACTTC
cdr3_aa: CASSLSGVQETQYF

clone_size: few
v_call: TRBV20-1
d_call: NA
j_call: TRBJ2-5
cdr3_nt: TGCAGTGCTCCGCACCCGACAGCCCAGGAGGAGACCCAGTACTTC
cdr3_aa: CSAPHPTAQEETQYF

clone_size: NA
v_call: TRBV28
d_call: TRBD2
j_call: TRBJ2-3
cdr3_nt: TGTGCCAGCAGTCCCCTAGTCCTCATTCGGACTAGCGGGGCGGAAGATACGCAGTATTTT
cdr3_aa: CASSPLVLIRTSGAEDTQYF

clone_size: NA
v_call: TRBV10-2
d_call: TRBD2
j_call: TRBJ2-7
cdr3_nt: TGCGCCAGCAGTGACCTTCTAGCGGGAGTCGAGCAGTACTTC
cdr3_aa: CASSDLLAGVEQYF

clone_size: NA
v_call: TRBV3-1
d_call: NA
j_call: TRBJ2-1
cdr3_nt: TGTGCCAGCACTAGGGATGGGAATGAGCAGTTCTTC
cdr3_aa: CASTRDGNEQFF

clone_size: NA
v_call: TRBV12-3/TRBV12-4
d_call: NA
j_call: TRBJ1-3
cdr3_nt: TGTGCCAGCAGTTTTCGAAGCCTCGCCTCTGGAAACACCATATATTTT
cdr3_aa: CASSFRSLASGNTIYF

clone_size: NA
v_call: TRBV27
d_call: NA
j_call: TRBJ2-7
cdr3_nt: TGTGCCAGCAGTTTATCGGGGGACTACGAGCAGTACTTC
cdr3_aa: CASSLSGDYEQYF

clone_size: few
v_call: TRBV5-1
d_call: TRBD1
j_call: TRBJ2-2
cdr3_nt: TGCGCCAGCAGCTTGACGGGACAGGGGACGACCGGGGAGCTGTTTTTT
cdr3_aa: CASSLTGQGTTGELFF

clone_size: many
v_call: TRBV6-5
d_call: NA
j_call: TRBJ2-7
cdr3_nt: TGTGCCAGCAGTACAGGGCCCCCCGCCTACGAGCAGTACTTC
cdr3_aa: CASSTGPPAYEQYF

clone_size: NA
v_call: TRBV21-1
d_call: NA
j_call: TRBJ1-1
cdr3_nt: TGTGCCAGCAGCAAAGCTCGCCAGGGAAGGTGGGGAACTGAAGCTTTCTTT
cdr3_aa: CASSKARQGRWGTEAFF

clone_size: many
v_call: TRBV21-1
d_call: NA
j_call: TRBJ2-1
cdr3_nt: TGTGCCAGCAGCAAATCCCTAGCGGGGTCGTACAATGAGCAGTTCTTC
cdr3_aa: CASSKSLAGSYNEQFF

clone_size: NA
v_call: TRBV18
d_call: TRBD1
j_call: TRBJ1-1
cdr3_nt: TGTGCCAGCTCACCACGACGAATGGACAGGGACACTGAAGCTTTCTTT
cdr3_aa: CASSPRRMDRDTEAFF

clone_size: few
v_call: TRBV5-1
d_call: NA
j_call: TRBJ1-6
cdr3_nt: TGCGCCAGCAGAGGAGGGGGGGATAATTCACCCCTCCACTTT
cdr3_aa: CASRGGGDNSPLHF